The 24 T cell receptor beta chains given below trace back to one sample, sequenced in a study of shared clonotypes between healthy human individuals. Method: immunoSEQ multiplex PCR; TCRdb's copy keeps in-frame clones and lacks some. The table has 1.4 million or so clones, just under 99% seen once. The sample comprised naive CD4+ T cells sorted from blood. Documented subset: CD45RA+ positively selected. These receptors were taken from a young man in good health.

This chain joins TRBV21-1 and TRBJ2-5. TRBV21-1 is a known pseudogene. CDR3 length equals 13 residues. The CDR3 region has the DNA TGTGCCAGCCGTCGGTCCGGAAAAGAGACCCAGTACTTC. Encoded protein: CASRRSGKETQYF.

V gene TRBV7-7 combines with J gene TRBJ1-1; D gene uncertain. The V gene lost 5 bases and the J gene lost 0 bases, with 10 bases spanning the gap. This CDR3 spans 14 amino acids. Germline values: CDR1 SSHAT, CDR2 FNYEAQ (reference sequence). CDR3 coding DNA: TGTGCCAGCAGCCGAGAAAGCATGAACACTGAAGCTTTCTTT. Its translation is CASSRESMNTEAFF.

This clone was detected only once. V gene TRBV19 combines with J gene TRBJ2-1; a possible D gene is TRBD2 (6 bases). Germline V gene data show CDR1 as LNHDA and CDR2 as SQIVND (reference sequence). The CDR3 extends over 13 amino acids. V lost 4 bases to trimming and J lost 5 bases, with 9 bases between them. The CDR3: CASSRLENNEQFF. CDR3 sequence (DNA): TGTGCCAGTAGTAGACTAGAAAACAATGAGCAGTTCTTC.

The chain uses TRBV7-3 and TRBJ1-2; tentative D call: TRBD1 (5 bases). CDR3 size: 16 residues. The germline V and J ends were trimmed by 2 bases and 8 bases, with 21 bases remaining between them. The V gene's germline CDR1 is SGHTA and CDR2 FQGTGA. DNA for the CDR3: TGTGCCAGCAGCTTAGGGGCAGGAACCCCGAGGGAGGGCTACACCTTC. Its protein is CASSLGAGTPREGYTF.

The chain combines TRBV2 with TRBJ2-1; 14 bases agree with TRBD2. V shed 6 bases and J 7 bases; nucleotides not matched to a gene: 5. Germline V CDR1 and CDR2: SNHLY, FYNNEI. This CDR3 is built from 15 residues. In DNA, the CDR3 is TGTGCCAGCAGGACGACTAGCGGGAGGGCAAATGAGCAGTTCTTC. This gives the protein CASRTTSGRANEQFF.

J is TRBJ2-1 and V is TRBV9; no clear D. This CDR3 spans 12 amino acids. The V gene lost 0 bases and the J gene lost 10 bases, with 8 bases spanning the gap. The germline CDR1 and CDR2 sequences are SGDLS and YYNGEE. CDR3 nucleotide sequence: TGTGCCAGCAGCGTAGAACTCGGGGAGCAGTTCTTC. Encoded protein: CASSVELGEQFF.

The V and J genes are TRBV4-1 and TRBJ2-7; D may be TRBD2 (5 bases). CDR3 length: 15 amino acids. CDR1 and CDR2 from the germline V gene are MGHRA and YSYEKL. Trimming took 5 bases from V and 0 from J, leaving 14 bases between them. The CDR3 spells CASSVGLVSSYEQYF. In DNA, the CDR3 is TGCGCCAGCAGCGTCGGACTGGTGAGCTCCTACGAGCAGTACTTC.

This clone has just one count. The chain couples TRBV5-4 to TRBJ2-2, with D perhaps TRBD1 or TRBD2 (5 bases each). Germline values: CDR1 SGHNT, CDR2 YYREEE (reference sequence). V was shortened by 6 bases and J by 5 bases, with 14 bases between the two germline ends. The CDR3 covers 14 residues. For the CDR3, the DNA is TGTGCCAGCACCTATGGTGGGGGTACCGGGGAGCTGTTTTTT. Protein sequence: CASTYGGGTGELFF.

The V gene is TRBV5-4, the J gene TRBJ2-3; no definite D call. With 4 bases removed from V and 6 bases from J, the gap between germline ends came to 21 bases. In germline, CDR1 is SGHNT, CDR2 YYREEE (reference sequence). The CDR3 covers 16 residues. The CDR3 region has the DNA TGTGCCAGCAGCCGTGGTGGAAGAATCTCGCCGGATACGCAGTATTTT. This translates into CASSRGGRISPDTQYF.

With regard to this clone: The identical CDR3 is also encoded by other nucleotide sequences in the sample. The rearrangement joins TRBV9 to TRBJ2-5; D is undetermined. Germline lookup yields CDR1 SGDLS and CDR2 YYNGEE. V was pared by 0 bases and J by 5 bases, with 8 bases between. There are 13 residues in the CDR3. DNA of the CDR3: TGTGCCAGCAGCGTAGTCCCTCGGGAGACCCAGTACTTC. This translates into CASSVVPRETQYF.

This clone was recorded once. V is TRBV18 and J is TRBJ2-2, with a possible D match to TRBD2 (5 bases). V was cut by 3 bases and J by 1 base, with 9 bases left in between. The CDR3 contains 15 residues. Germline V gene data show CDR1 as KGHSH and CDR2 as LQKENI. CDR3 in amino acids: CASSPFSGNTGELFF. The CDR3 nucleotides are TGTGCCAGCTCACCTTTCAGCGGGAACACCGGGGAGCTGTTTTTT.

This clone was detected a few times. This chain connects TRBV9 to TRBJ2-1; 9 bases line up with TRBD2. The CDR3 has 15 residues. J gave up 8 bases and V 1 base, and 7 bases lay outside the gene matches. The germline V gene has CDR1 SGDLS and CDR2 YYNGEE. The CDR3 reads CASSVIGGRADEQFF. As DNA, the CDR3 is TGTGCCAGCAGCGTAATTGGCGGGAGGGCAGATGAGCAGTTCTTC.

Concerning this clone: Other DNA sequences in this sample translate to the same CDR3. This chain links TRBV11-2 with TRBJ2-3, with D perhaps matching TRBD2 (6 bases). This CDR3 comprises 14 residues. From germline, CDR1 is SGHAT and CDR2 FQNNGV. With 1 base removed from V and 1 base from J, the gap between germline ends came to 6 bases. The CDR3 region has the DNA TGTGCCAGCAGCTTAGGACTAGGCACAGATACGCAGTATTTT. Translated, it gives CASSLGLGTDTQYF.

Turning to this clone: The same CDR3 arises from other DNA sequences in this sample as well. V usage is TRBV18 and J usage is TRBJ2-1, with D tentatively TRBD1 or TRBD2 (5 bases each). CDR1 is KGHSH, CDR2 LQKENI, per germline. CDR3 length equals 11 residues. Trimming took 1 base from V and 13 from J, leaving 8 bases between them. This CDR3 reads CASSPRDEQFF. The CDR3 coding sequence is TGTGCCAGCTCACCACGGGACGAACAGTTCTTC.

V is TRBV29-1 and J is TRBJ2-7; a possible D gene is TRBD2 (7 bases). Germline V gene data show CDR1 as SQVTM and CDR2 as ANQGSEA. The CDR3 spans 15 residues. Trimming took off 1 base at V and 6 bases at J, with 19 bases between the two ends. CDR3 in DNA: TGCAGCGTTGAAGGAGGCGTGGGAGGGGGGCCCGAGCAGTACTTC. Translating it yields CSVEGGVGGGPEQYF.

This chain links TRBV28 with TRBJ2-3; 10 bases align to TRBD2. This CDR3 has 15 amino acids. Germline V gene lookup returns CDR1 MDHEN and CDR2 SYDVKM. The J segment lost 4 bases and the V segment lost 1 base, leaving 2 bases of the junction unmatched. The CDR3 sequence is CASSLYSGRPDTQYF. CDR3 nucleotides: TGTGCCAGCAGTTTATATAGCGGGAGGCCAGATACGCAGTATTTT.

V and J are TRBV6-6 and TRBJ2-5; D not resolved. The CDR3 has 15 residues. Germline CDR1 is MNHNY and CDR2 is SVGAGI (reference sequence). V was trimmed by 0 bases and J by 0 bases, leaving 8 bases between them. CDR3 amino acids: CASSYSNGYQETQYF. As DNA, the CDR3 is TGTGCCAGCAGTTACTCTAACGGGTACCAAGAGACCCAGTACTTC.

The rearrangement joins TRBV6-5 to TRBJ2-6; no firm D call. Germline V gives CDR1 MNHEY, CDR2 SVGAGI. V lost 6 bases, J lost 2 bases, and 8 bases lay in between. The CDR3 runs to 14 residues. The CDR3 DNA reads as TGTGCCAGCAGGGACCATGCTGGGGCCAACGTCCTGACTTTC. Translated, it gives CASRDHAGANVLTF.

This chain links TRBV9 with TRBJ2-3; D call uncertain. Trimming removed 5 bases from V and 6 bases from J, with 10 bases in between. The CDR3 spans 12 residues. The germline CDR1 and CDR2 sequences are SGDLS and YYNGEE. DNA of the CDR3: TGTGCCAGCAGTCTAACTGGGGATACGCAGTATTTT. It encodes CASSLTGDTQYF.

V and J are TRBV2 and TRBJ1-5; tentatively, D is TRBD1 (5 bases). The ends were cut back, 6 bases at V and 3 bases at J, with 12 bases in the middle. Germline CDR1 reads SNHLY; CDR2 reads FYNNEI. CDR3 size: 14 residues. The CDR3: CASSRDADNQPQHF. The DNA for the CDR3 is TGTGCCAGCAGCAGGGACGCGGACAATCAGCCCCAGCATTTT.

This chain connects TRBV7-2 to TRBJ1-4; D is ambiguous. Trimming shortened V by 4 bases and J by 0 bases, and 6 bases separated the two germline ends. This CDR3 spans 14 amino acids. The germline V gene encodes CDR1 SGHTA and CDR2 FQGNSA. Here the CDR3 reads CASSSSATNEKLFF. The DNA of the CDR3 is TGTGCCAGCAGCTCGAGTGCAACTAATGAAAAACTGTTTTTT. Using reference TRBV7-2 and TRBJ1-4 for the parts outside the CDR3, the full variable domain is GAGVSQSPSNKVTEKGKDVELRCDPISGHTALYWYRQSLGQGLEFLIYFQGNSAPDKSGLPSDRFSAERTGGSVSTLTIQRTQQEDSAVYLCASSSSATNEKLFFGSGTQLSVL.

This clone came up once. The same CDR3 can be traced to other DNA sequences in this sample. The chain uses TRBV7-9 and TRBJ2-7; 8 nucleotides align to TRBD1. The CDR3 has 14 amino acids. The germline gives CDR1 SEHNR, CDR2 FQNEAQ (reference sequence). V lost 3 bases and J lost 0; bases outside the gene matches: 1. The CDR3 here is CASSFTGGSYEQYF. CDR3 DNA: TGTGCCAGCAGCTTTACAGGGGGCTCCTACGAGCAGTACTTC. Full variable domain (missing parts from reference TRBV7-9 and TRBJ2-7): DTGVSQNPRHKITKRGQNVTFRCDPISEHNRLYWYRQTLGQGPEFLTYFQNEAQLEKSRLLSDRFSAERPKGSFSTLEIQRTEQGDSAMYLCASSFTGGSYEQYFGPGTRLTVT.

The chain is built from TRBV6-1 and TRBJ1-1; 8 bases agree with TRBD1. Looked up from germline, CDR1 is MNHNS and CDR2 is SASEGT. With V trimmed by 2 bases and J by 1 base, 18 bases remained unmatched. This CDR3 contains 20 residues. The CDR3 loop is CASSEISVGRGQNWNTEAFF. The CDR3 coding sequence is TGTGCCAGCAGTGAAATATCCGTGGGCAGGGGGCAGAATTGGAACACTGAAGCTTTCTTT.

Note on this clone: Other DNA sequences in this specimen translate into the identical CDR3. This chain links TRBV6-5 with TRBJ1-4, with D tentatively TRBD1 (6 bases). The V end lost 2 bases, the J end lost 7 bases, and 14 bases lay between the germline ends. This CDR3 region has 15 residues. Per germline, CDR1 MNHEY and CDR2 SVGAGI. CDR3 DNA sequence: TGTGCCAGCAGTTACGGCGGGGGCGCGGGTGAAAAACTGTTTTTT. The encoded protein is CASSYGGGAGEKLFF.